A selection of T cell receptor beta chains follows, all from one sample in a study of early T cells in non-severe SARS-CoV-2 infection. TCRdb fed the 5' RACE reads into MiXCR, producing one record per CDR3 protein. Among tens of thousands of distinct CDR3 sequences, around 5.8% were seen once, and the ten largest hold roughly 5%. The specimen sequenced was whole blood. These receptors were taken from an adult who was a healthcare worker with PCR-confirmed SARS-CoV-2 infection or an uninfected control (not recorded which). Each CDR3 is given with its conserved first and last residue. A D gene is named only where the DNA matches it firmly. Size is omitted from some rows. Given values are once, few, many or a class for expanded clones.

d_call: -
j_call: TRBJ2-6
v_call: TRBV28
clone_size: many
cdr3_nt: TGTGCCAGCAGTTTACCAAGGGACTCTGGGGCCAACGTCCTGACTTTC
cdr3_aa: CASSLPRDSGANVLTF

d_call: -
j_call: TRBJ2-7
v_call: TRBV7-2
clone_size: many
cdr3_nt: TGTGCCAGCAGCTTAGGCGACAGACGGACCTACGAGCAGTACTTC
cdr3_aa: CASSLGDRRTYEQYF

d_call: -
j_call: TRBJ2-1
v_call: TRBV27
clone_size: many
cdr3_nt: TGTGCCAGCAGTTTAGGGGGGGCCGGCCCCTCCAAGCAGTTCTTC
cdr3_aa: CASSLGGAGPSKQFF

d_call: -
j_call: TRBJ2-2
v_call: TRBV4-3
clone_size: many
cdr3_nt: TGCGCCAGCAGCCAAGTGGCCGGGGAGCTGTTTTTT
cdr3_aa: CASSQVAGELFF

d_call: -
j_call: TRBJ1-5
v_call: TRBV2
clone_size: many
cdr3_nt: TGTGCCAGCAGTGAATCCACAGGGCTTAATCAGCCCCAGCATTTT
cdr3_aa: CASSESTGLNQPQHF

d_call: TRBD2
j_call: TRBJ2-5
v_call: TRBV12-3/TRBV12-4
clone_size: many
cdr3_nt: TGTGCCAGCACCAAAGCGCAAGCGGGAGGGGTAGGAGAGACCCAGTACTTC
cdr3_aa: CASTKAQAGGVGETQYF

d_call: -
j_call: TRBJ2-2
v_call: TRBV11-3
clone_size: many
cdr3_nt: TGTGCCAGCAGCCGATCTTCGGGGGCAACCGGGGAGCTGTTTTTT
cdr3_aa: CASSRSSGATGELFF

d_call: TRBD2
j_call: TRBJ2-1
v_call: TRBV5-8
clone_size: many
cdr3_nt: TGTGCCAGCAGCCCTAGACTAGCGGGAGTTCAGGATGAGCAGTTCTTC
cdr3_aa: CASSPRLAGVQDEQFF

d_call: -
j_call: TRBJ2-1
v_call: TRBV7-6
clone_size: many
cdr3_nt: TGTGCCAGCAGCCTGGAAGAGGTCCACAATGAGCAGTTCTTC
cdr3_aa: CASSLEEVHNEQFF

d_call: -
j_call: TRBJ2-7
v_call: TRBV28
clone_size: many
cdr3_nt: TGTGCCAGCAGTTTAACGGGTAGCTCCTACGAGCAGTACTTC
cdr3_aa: CASSLTGSSYEQYF

d_call: TRBD2
j_call: TRBJ2-1
v_call: TRBV14
clone_size: few
cdr3_nt: TGTGCCAGCAGCCCTCTGACTAGCGCCTCCTACAATGAGCAGTTCTTC
cdr3_aa: CASSPLTSASYNEQFF

d_call: TRBD1
j_call: TRBJ1-2
v_call: TRBV7-9
clone_size: many
cdr3_nt: TGTGCCAGCAGCCCGGGACAGGGTTACTATGGCTACACCTTC
cdr3_aa: CASSPGQGYYGYTF

d_call: TRBD2
j_call: TRBJ2-3
v_call: TRBV6-2/TRBV6-3
clone_size: many
cdr3_nt: TGTGCCAGCAGCCCTCCGGCCGGGATAGCGGGAAAGGCAGATACGCAGTATTTT
cdr3_aa: CASSPPAGIAGKADTQYF

d_call: -
j_call: TRBJ1-1
v_call: TRBV5-1
clone_size: -
cdr3_nt: TGCGCCAGCAGCTTGGCACCCAATGCGCGGAACACTGAAGCTTTCTTT
cdr3_aa: CASSLAPNARNTEAFF

d_call: -
j_call: TRBJ2-7
v_call: TRBV11-2
clone_size: many
cdr3_nt: TGTGCCAGCAGCTTACGCGTCGTTTTGTTCGGGCGGGACAAATACTCCTACGAGCAGTACTTC
cdr3_aa: CASSLRVVLFGRDKYSYEQYF

d_call: -
j_call: TRBJ2-1
v_call: TRBV4-2
clone_size: many
cdr3_nt: TGTGCCAGCAGCCGAGGGGACGGGCAGAGCTCCTACAATGAGCAGTTCTTC
cdr3_aa: CASSRGDGQSSYNEQFF

d_call: -
j_call: TRBJ2-3
v_call: TRBV11-2
clone_size: many
cdr3_nt: TGTGCCAGCAGCCGCCAGGTAGTCACAGATACGCAGTATTTT
cdr3_aa: CASSRQVVTDTQYF

d_call: TRBD1
j_call: TRBJ2-3
v_call: TRBV2
clone_size: few
cdr3_nt: TGTGCCAGCAGTACAGGGGGAGATACGCAGTATTTT
cdr3_aa: CASSTGGDTQYF

d_call: TRBD2
j_call: TRBJ2-1
v_call: TRBV11-3
clone_size: many
cdr3_nt: TGTGCCAGCAGCTTAGCCCTGACTAGCAGTTACAATGAGCAGTTCTTC
cdr3_aa: CASSLALTSSYNEQFF

d_call: TRBD1
j_call: TRBJ1-2
v_call: TRBV29-1
clone_size: many
cdr3_nt: TGCAGCGTTTCCCCCAGGCAGGGGGACTATGGCTACACCTTC
cdr3_aa: CSVSPRQGDYGYTF

d_call: -
j_call: TRBJ1-1
v_call: TRBV7-2
clone_size: many
cdr3_nt: TGTGCCAGCAGCTTAACAACGGACACTGAAGCTTTCTTT
cdr3_aa: CASSLTTDTEAFF

d_call: TRBD1
j_call: TRBJ2-3
v_call: TRBV28
clone_size: few
cdr3_nt: TGTGCCGCCCGTTTAGGGGGCCGAGATACGCAGTATTTT
cdr3_aa: CAARLGGRDTQYF

d_call: TRBD1
j_call: TRBJ2-1
v_call: TRBV11-2
clone_size: few
cdr3_nt: TGTGCCAGCAGCTTCGGACAGGGTAGGGCACAATCTGAGCAGTTCTTC
cdr3_aa: CASSFGQGRAQSEQFF

d_call: -
j_call: TRBJ2-5
v_call: TRBV12-3/TRBV12-4
clone_size: many
cdr3_nt: TGTGCCAGCAGTTTGGACCGCATCCAAGAGACCCAGTACTTC
cdr3_aa: CASSLDRIQETQYF

d_call: TRBD2
j_call: TRBJ2-1
v_call: TRBV7-2
clone_size: many
cdr3_nt: TGTGCCAGCAGCTCCGGGAGGGCCATGATCCATGAGCAGTTCTTC
cdr3_aa: CASSSGRAMIHEQFF

d_call: TRBD2
j_call: TRBJ2-1
v_call: TRBV7-9
clone_size: -
cdr3_nt: TGTGCCAGTAGCTTCACGGGACTAGCGAGAGGTATCACCTACAATGAGCAGTTCTTC
cdr3_aa: CASSFTGLARGITYNEQFF

d_call: -
j_call: TRBJ1-1
v_call: TRBV5-1
clone_size: many
cdr3_nt: TGCGCCAGCAGCTCGGTGGCCCTGGAGAGTAAGGCTTTCTTT
cdr3_aa: CASSSVALESKAFF

d_call: -
j_call: TRBJ1-3
v_call: TRBV20-1
clone_size: many
cdr3_nt: TGCAGTGCTAGAGATTCGGGGGGCTCTGGAAACACCATATATTTT
cdr3_aa: CSARDSGGSGNTIYF

d_call: -
j_call: TRBJ2-1
v_call: TRBV4-3
clone_size: many
cdr3_nt: TGCGCCAGCAGCCAGGGGACTGGCTACAATGAGCAGTTCTTC
cdr3_aa: CASSQGTGYNEQFF

d_call: -
j_call: TRBJ1-1
v_call: TRBV3-1
clone_size: many
cdr3_nt: TGTGCCAGCAGCCTAAAGAGGGCTTACACTGAAGCTTTCTTT
cdr3_aa: CASSLKRAYTEAFF

d_call: -
j_call: TRBJ1-2
v_call: TRBV9
clone_size: many
cdr3_nt: TGTGCCAGCACTGGAGGGGCAGAGTATGGCTACACCTTC
cdr3_aa: CASTGGAEYGYTF

d_call: -
j_call: TRBJ1-4
v_call: TRBV6-1
clone_size: few
cdr3_nt: TGTGCCAGCAGTGAAGCATGGCAGGATGAAAAACTGTTTTTT
cdr3_aa: CASSEAWQDEKLFF

d_call: -
j_call: TRBJ1-5
v_call: TRBV12-3/TRBV12-4
clone_size: many
cdr3_nt: TGTGCCAGCAGTTTTAATTTAGGCAATCAGCCCCAGCATTTT
cdr3_aa: CASSFNLGNQPQHF

d_call: -
j_call: TRBJ1-1
v_call: TRBV18
clone_size: -
cdr3_nt: TGTGCCAGCTCACCACCGTACCGAGAAGCTTTCTTT
cdr3_aa: CASSPPYREAFF

d_call: TRBD1
j_call: TRBJ1-6
v_call: TRBV5-4
clone_size: many
cdr3_nt: TGTGCCAGCAGCCTGGACCGACAGGGCCCTTCACCCCTCCACTTT
cdr3_aa: CASSLDRQGPSPLHF

d_call: -
j_call: TRBJ1-1
v_call: TRBV7-3
clone_size: many
cdr3_nt: TGTGCCAGCAGCTTATCCCAGCTGATGAACACTGAAGCTTTCTTT
cdr3_aa: CASSLSQLMNTEAFF

d_call: TRBD1
j_call: TRBJ2-2
v_call: TRBV12-3/TRBV12-4
clone_size: many
cdr3_nt: TGTGCCAGCAGCTGGGACAGGGACACCGGGGAGCTGTTTTTT
cdr3_aa: CASSWDRDTGELFF

d_call: -
j_call: TRBJ1-2
v_call: TRBV18
clone_size: many
cdr3_nt: TGTGCCAGCTCCCCGGACGGACGTAACTATGGCTACACCTTC
cdr3_aa: CASSPDGRNYGYTF

d_call: -
j_call: TRBJ2-3
v_call: TRBV11-2
clone_size: many
cdr3_nt: TGTGCCAGCAGCTTCGAGGGAAAGAGCACAGATACGCAGTATTTT
cdr3_aa: CASSFEGKSTDTQYF

d_call: -
j_call: TRBJ1-1
v_call: TRBV6-5
clone_size: -
cdr3_nt: TGTGCCAGCAGTTACTCGGACGGGGGATCGAACACTGAAGCTTTCTTT
cdr3_aa: CASSYSDGGSNTEAFF